Each of the 27 T cell receptor beta chains below was sequenced from the same sample in a study of Ad26.COV2.S vaccination and SARS-CoV-2 variants. The treatment was: over 15 received Ad26.COV2.S at low or high dose, single or two shots; about 5 received placebo; per-sample allocation not given. Sampling took place 63 days after the first vaccine or placebo injection. Here immunoSEQ multiplex PCR was the method, and the copy in TCRdb shows in-frame clones only, minus some. Seen here are around 370,000 clones, 70% to 90% observed once, and the top ten hold 3.3%. Sequencing was performed on peripheral blood, taken in a trial of Ad26.COV2.S vaccine versus placebo. The receptors were sampled from a person between 18 and 65 years old who received the Ad26.COV2.S COVID-19 vaccine or a placebo.

This clone was found a few times. This sequence joins TRBV6-5 and TRBJ2-1; 13 positions match TRBD2. Germline-derived CDR1 and CDR2 are MNHEY and SVGAGI. The CDR3 contains 15 residues. V shed 6 bases and J 9 bases; nucleotides not matched to a gene: 8. CDR3 sequence: CASSYGLAGASEQFF. The CDR3 DNA sequence: TGTGCCAGCAGCTACGGACTAGCGGGGGCCTCTGAGCAGTTCTTC.

This sequence joins TRBV11-2 and TRBJ2-7; weak D call: TRBD1 (5 bases). Trimming left V 5 bases short and J 2 bases short, with 13 bases between. CDR1 and CDR2 (germline): SGHAT, FQNNGV. CDR3 length: 14 residues. The CDR3 sequence is CASSASPRAYEQYF. The CDR3 bases are TGTGCCAGCAGCGCCAGTCCCAGGGCCTACGAGCAGTACTTC.

A single count supports this clone. The sample carries other DNA sequences with the same CDR3. This sequence joins TRBV18 and TRBJ2-3; D remains ambiguous. The CDR3 is made up of 11 amino acids. Trimming stripped 3 bases from V and 2 bases from J, with 0 bases between. Germline V gives CDR1 KGHSH, CDR2 LQKENI. The CDR3 DNA reads TGTGCCAGCTCACCCACAGATACGCAGTATTTT. This encodes CASSPTDTQYF.

This chain connects TRBV3-1 (or the pseudogene TRBV3-2) to TRBJ2-7; 9 bases line up with TRBD2. With 1 base clipped from V and 9 bases from J, the junction kept 13 bases outside the gene matches. Germline V gene lookup returns CDR1 LGHDT and CDR2 YNNKEL (reference sequence). The CDR3 runs 16 residues. Here the CDR3 DNA reads TGTGCCAGCAGCCAAGCTCTAGGGAGCGGGGGGAACGGGCAGTACTTC. This encodes CASSQALGSGGNGQYF.

The V and J genes are TRBV5-1 and TRBJ1-6, with D tentatively TRBD1 (6 bases). V gave up 2 bases and J gave up 6 bases, with 9 bases separating them. Germline CDR1 and CDR2: SGHRS and YFSETQ. The CDR3 is 14 residues long. CDR3 sequence (DNA): TGCGCCAGCAGCTTTGGGGGGCCTAATTCACCCCTCCACTTT. Protein sequence: CASSFGGPNSPLHF.

The V gene is TRBV6-5, the J gene TRBJ1-1; 7 nucleotides line up with TRBD1. With V trimmed by 4 bases and J by 5 bases, 7 bases remained unmatched. The CDR3 is 14 residues long. Looked up from germline, CDR1 is MNHEY and CDR2 is SVGAGI. This CDR3 is CASSSRGPGTEAFF. CDR3 bases: TGTGCCAGCAGTTCGAGGGGGCCGGGGACTGAAGCTTTCTTT.

The chain recombines TRBV5-1 with TRBJ2-7; 11 bases match TRBD1. Germline values: CDR1 SGHRS, CDR2 YFSETQ. After removal of 3 bases from V and 1 base from J, the junction contained 9 bases not matched to a gene. CDR3 length equals 17 residues. The CDR3 DNA follows: TGCGCCAGCAGCTCCCCCCCGGGACAGGGGGTATCCTACGAGCAGTACTTC. Translated: CASSSPPGQGVSYEQYF.

This rearrangement joins TRBV5-1 to TRBJ2-5; D ambiguous. In germline, CDR1 is SGHRS, CDR2 YFSETQ. V was pared by 6 bases and J by 1 base, with 10 bases between. CDR3 length: 13 residues. Written as DNA, the CDR3 is TGCGCCAGCAAGCAACTGACCCAAGAGACCCAGTACTTC. Translating gives CASKQLTQETQYF.

The chain joins TRBV27 to TRBJ2-1; TRBD1 agrees at 7 bases. Losses at the gene ends were 3 bases for V and 2 bases for J; bases not matched to a gene: 1. This CDR3 is 14 amino acids long. Looked up from germline, CDR1 is MNHEY and CDR2 is SMNVEV (reference sequence). CDR3 loop: CASSFQGAYNEQFF. The CDR3 region has the DNA TGTGCCAGCAGTTTTCAGGGGGCCTACAATGAGCAGTTCTTC.

This clone has only one observation. The CDR3 sequence: CASSKDRGLSYEQYF. The CDR3 nucleotides are TGTGCCAGCAGCAAAGACAGGGGACTCTCCTACGAGCAGTACTTC. The J gene is TRBJ2-7, the V gene TRBV5-8; TRBD1 matches at 8 bases. The V segment lost 4 bases and the J segment 0 bases; nucleotides outside the gene matches: 6. This CDR3 spans 15 amino acids. Germline V CDR1 and CDR2: SGHTS, YDEGEE.

The chain joins TRBV2 to TRBJ2-3, with D maybe TRBD2 (6 bases). This CDR3 is 14 amino acids long. Trimming left V 7 bases short and J 4 bases short, with 15 bases between. Germline V CDR1 and CDR2: SNHLY, FYNNEI. The CDR3 DNA reads TGTGCCAGCACCCGTGGGGGGTGGGCAGATACGCAGTATTTT. This encodes CASTRGGWADTQYF.

This chain links TRBV12-3 or TRBV12-4 with TRBJ1-1; D gene unclear. Trimming removed 2 bases at V and 5 bases at J, with 9 bases between. The CDR3 spans 13 residues. This CDR3 is CASSLWGRTEAFF. The CDR3 DNA reads TGTGCCAGCAGTTTATGGGGTAGAACTGAAGCTTTCTTT.

The chain carries TRBV2 and TRBJ1-3; D unclear. The CDR3 is made up of 14 amino acids. The V end was cut by 6 bases, the J end by 4 bases, with 13 bases between. Germline lookup yields CDR1 SNHLY and CDR2 FYNNEI. Here the CDR3 reads CASSPGVLGNTIYF. Here the CDR3 DNA reads TGTGCCAGCAGCCCCGGGGTCCTAGGAAACACCATATATTTT.

This sequence joins TRBV7-9 and TRBJ2-2, with 7 bases fitting TRBD1. Germline V gives CDR1 SEHNR, CDR2 FQNEAQ (reference sequence). The CDR3 totals 17 residues. Trimming cost V 3 bases and J 0 bases; bases outside gene matches: 7. The CDR3 nucleotides read TGTGCCAGCAGCTTGCAACCCAGGGGGTCGAACACCGGGGAGCTGTTTTTT. Residues: CASSLQPRGSNTGELFF.

J is TRBJ1-1 and V is TRBV7-2; 11 bases agree with TRBD1. CDR3 size: 16 residues. Per germline, CDR1 SGHTA and CDR2 FQGNSA. Trimming removed 5 bases from V and 1 base from J; junction bases left unmatched: 6. The CDR3 region has the DNA TGTGCCAGCAGCAAAGGACAGGGGGCTCGGAACACTGAAGCTTTCTTT. Its translation is CASSKGQGARNTEAFF.

The gene calls are TRBV9 and TRBJ2-4, with D tentatively TRBD2 (6 bases). The V gene lost 0 bases and the J gene lost 5 bases, with 9 bases spanning the gap. Germline V gene lookup returns CDR1 SGDLS and CDR2 YYNGEE. The CDR3 consists of 14 residues. CDR3 residues: CASSVGGNENIQYF. Here the CDR3 DNA reads TGTGCCAGCAGCGTAGGCGGGAATGAAAACATTCAGTACTTC.

This clone showed up just once. Other DNA variants within this sample encode the same CDR3. The V gene is TRBV5-6, the J gene TRBJ2-5; D call uncertain. Germline values: CDR1 SGHDT, CDR2 YYEEEE. The length of the CDR3 is 13 residues. V lost 2 bases to trimming and J lost 2 bases, with 7 bases between them. CDR3 in DNA: TGTGCCAGCAGCTTCCCCGGACAAGAGACCCAGTACTTC. Translation: CASSFPGQETQYF.

The J gene is TRBJ2-1, the V gene TRBV7-2; D not certain. The CDR3 extends over 13 amino acids. Trimming left V 4 bases short and J 9 bases short, with 13 bases between. Germline CDR1 SGHTA, CDR2 FQGNSA. This chain's CDR3 is CASSSRLTSEQFF. CDR3 nucleotide sequence: TGTGCCAGCAGCTCCCGACTCACCAGTGAGCAGTTCTTC.

The chain uses TRBV3-1 (or the pseudogene TRBV3-2) and TRBJ2-2; D is uncertain. The germline V and J ends were trimmed by 1 base and 0 bases, with 6 bases remaining between them. The CDR3 contains 15 residues. The germline V gene encodes CDR1 LGHDT and CDR2 YNNKEL (reference sequence). As DNA, the CDR3 is TGTGCCAGCAGCCAAGGGGTCGCGAACACCGGGGAGCTGTTTTTT. Protein: CASSQGVANTGELFF.

This clone was seen just once. This chain joins TRBV21-1 and TRBJ1-1; the listed D gene, TRBD1, was not tested against the DNA. TRBV21-1 is a known pseudogene. This CDR3 is 14 amino acids long. The CDR3: CASSNLTANTEAFF. Here the CDR3 DNA reads TGTGCCAGCAGCAACTTGACAGCAAACACTGAAGCTTTCTTT.

The chain uses TRBV10-3 and TRBJ2-2; 7 nucleotides line up with TRBD2. V dropped 4 bases and J dropped 2; count of bases not matched to a gene: 7. Germline V gene sequence: CDR1 ENHRY, CDR2 SYGVKD. CDR3 length: 16 amino acids. For the CDR3, the DNA is TGTGCCATCAGTGCCAGAAGCGGGACCAACACCGGGGAGCTGTTTTTT. Translating gives CAISARSGTNTGELFF.

The table lists this clone with a few counts. The genes are TRBV2 and TRBJ1-1, with D hard to call. The germline gives CDR1 SNHLY, CDR2 FYNNEI. The CDR3 sequence is 12 residues long. Trimming shortened V by 3 bases and J by 8 bases, and 10 bases separated the two germline ends. The CDR3 is CASSESRWEAFF. The DNA for the CDR3 is TGTGCCAGCAGTGAGAGTCGATGGGAAGCTTTCTTT.

This rearrangement joins TRBV2 to TRBJ1-6; no clear D gene. This CDR3 is built from 12 residues. Germline V gene data show CDR1 as SNHLY and CDR2 as FYNNEI. The V and J ends lost 6 bases and 7 bases respectively, with 7 bases between them. The CDR3 DNA follows: TGTGCCAGCAGGACGGCCAATTCACCCCTCCACTTT. Protein sequence: CASRTANSPLHF.

With respect to this clone: A read error may account for a junction end that differs from germline. The genes are TRBV9 and TRBJ2-7; D gene ambiguous. The CDR3 has 16 residues. In germline, CDR1 is SGDLS, CDR2 YYNGEE. CDR3 protein: CASSVERDWPSHEQYF. In DNA, the CDR3 is TGTGCCAGCAGCGTAGAAAGGGATTGGCCCTCCCACGAGCAGTACTTC.

The CDR3 loop reads CASSLAARGITDTQYF. DNA for the CDR3: TGTGCCAGCAGCTTGGCCGCGCGGGGGATCACAGATACGCAGTATTTT. The rearrangement joins TRBV5-4 to TRBJ2-3; 7 bases agree with TRBD2. The CDR3 is 16 amino acids. Germline CDR1 SGHNT, CDR2 YYREEE (reference sequence). Unmatched junction bases numbered 6, after V lost 0 bases and J lost 2 bases. Full variable domain (outside the CDR3, taken from reference TRBV5-4 and TRBJ2-3): ETGVTQSPTHLIKTRGQQVTLRCSSQSGHNTVSWYQQALGQGPQFIFQYYREEENGRGNFPPRFSGLQFPNYSSELNVNALELDDSALYLCASSLAARGITDTQYFGPGTRLTVL.

The chain uses TRBV11-2 and TRBJ1-6; D possibly corresponds to TRBD1 (5 bases). Trimming took 3 bases from V and 8 from J, leaving 14 bases between them. The CDR3 length is 15 residues. Germline V lookup: CDR1 SGHAT, CDR2 FQNNGV. The CDR3 DNA reads as TGTGCCAGCAGCTTGACCTGGGGCGTGGATTCACCCCTCCACTTT. Protein sequence: CASSLTWGVDSPLHF.

The J gene is TRBJ2-7, the V gene TRBV6-5; D gene uncertain. The CDR3 is 14 amino acids. Germline V gives CDR1 MNHEY, CDR2 SVGAGI. Trimming took off 6 bases at V and 1 base at J, with 13 bases between the two ends. In DNA form, the CDR3 reads TGTGCCAGCAGGGCTCTGTTGACGTCCTACGAGCAGTACTTC. It specifies CASRALLTSYEQYF.